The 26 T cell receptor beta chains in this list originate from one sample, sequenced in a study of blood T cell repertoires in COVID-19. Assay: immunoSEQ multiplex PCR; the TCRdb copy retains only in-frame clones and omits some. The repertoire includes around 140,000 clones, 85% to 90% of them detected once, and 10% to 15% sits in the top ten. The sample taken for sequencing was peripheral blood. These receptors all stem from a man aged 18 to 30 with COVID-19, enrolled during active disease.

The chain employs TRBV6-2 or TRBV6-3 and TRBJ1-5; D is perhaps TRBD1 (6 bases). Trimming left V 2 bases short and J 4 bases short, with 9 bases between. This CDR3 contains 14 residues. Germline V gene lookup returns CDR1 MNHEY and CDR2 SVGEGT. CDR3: CASSYRQANQPQHF. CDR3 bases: TGTGCCAGCAGTTACCGACAGGCTAATCAGCCCCAGCATTTT.

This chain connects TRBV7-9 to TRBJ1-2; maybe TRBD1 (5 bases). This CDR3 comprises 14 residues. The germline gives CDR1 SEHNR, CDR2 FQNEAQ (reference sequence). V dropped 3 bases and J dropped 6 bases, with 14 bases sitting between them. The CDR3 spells CASSFQGPGDGYTF. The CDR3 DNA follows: TGTGCCAGCAGCTTCCAGGGACCGGGAGATGGCTACACCTTC.

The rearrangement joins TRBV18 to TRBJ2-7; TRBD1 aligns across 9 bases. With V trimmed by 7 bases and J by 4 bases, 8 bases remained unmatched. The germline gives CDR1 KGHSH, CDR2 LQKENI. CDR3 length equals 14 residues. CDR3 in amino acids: CASCRDRVPYEQYF. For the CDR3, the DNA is TGTGCCAGCTGTCGGGACAGGGTACCTTACGAGCAGTACTTC.

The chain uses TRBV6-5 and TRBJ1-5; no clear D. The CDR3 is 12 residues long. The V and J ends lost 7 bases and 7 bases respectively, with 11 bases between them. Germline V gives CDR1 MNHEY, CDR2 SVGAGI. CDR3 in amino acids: CASNLPVQPQHF. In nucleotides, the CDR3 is TGTGCCAGCAACTTGCCCGTACAGCCCCAGCATTTT.

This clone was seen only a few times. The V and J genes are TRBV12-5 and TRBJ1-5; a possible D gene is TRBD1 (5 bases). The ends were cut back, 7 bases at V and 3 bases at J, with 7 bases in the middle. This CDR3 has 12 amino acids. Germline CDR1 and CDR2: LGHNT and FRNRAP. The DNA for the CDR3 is TGTGCTAGTGCAGGGTACAATCAGCCCCAGCATTTT. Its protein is CASAGYNQPQHF.

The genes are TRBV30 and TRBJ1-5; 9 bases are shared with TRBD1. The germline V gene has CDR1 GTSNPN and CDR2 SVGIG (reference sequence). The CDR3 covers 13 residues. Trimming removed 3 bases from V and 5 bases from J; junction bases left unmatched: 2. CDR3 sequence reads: CAWSDRGYQPQHF. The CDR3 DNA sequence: TGTGCCTGGAGCGACAGGGGGTATCAGCCCCAGCATTTT.

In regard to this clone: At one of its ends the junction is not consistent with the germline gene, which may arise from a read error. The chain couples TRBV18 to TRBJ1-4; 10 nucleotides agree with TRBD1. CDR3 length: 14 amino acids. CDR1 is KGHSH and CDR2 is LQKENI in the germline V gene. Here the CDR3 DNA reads TGTGCCAGCTCACCGACAGGGGGCGATGAAAAACTGCTTTTT. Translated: CASSPTGGDEKLLF.

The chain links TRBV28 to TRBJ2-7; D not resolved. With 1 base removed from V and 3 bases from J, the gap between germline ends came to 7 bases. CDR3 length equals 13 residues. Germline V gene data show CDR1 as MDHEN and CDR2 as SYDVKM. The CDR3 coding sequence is TGTGCCAGCAGTTTATTCCAGGTCTACGAGCAGTACTTC. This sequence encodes CASSLFQVYEQYF.

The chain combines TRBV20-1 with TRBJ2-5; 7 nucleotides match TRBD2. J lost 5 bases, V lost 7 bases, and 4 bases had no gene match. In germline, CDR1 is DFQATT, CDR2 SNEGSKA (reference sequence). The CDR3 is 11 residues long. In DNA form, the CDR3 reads TGCAGTGGTCTAGCGGATGAGACCCAGTACTTC. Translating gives CSGLADETQYF.

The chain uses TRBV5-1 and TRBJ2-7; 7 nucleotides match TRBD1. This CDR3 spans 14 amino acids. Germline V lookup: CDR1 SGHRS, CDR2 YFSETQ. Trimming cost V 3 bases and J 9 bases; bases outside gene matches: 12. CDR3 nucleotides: TGCGCCAGCAGCTGGAAGGGGGCGCAGGCGTCGCAGTACTTC. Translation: CASSWKGAQASQYF.

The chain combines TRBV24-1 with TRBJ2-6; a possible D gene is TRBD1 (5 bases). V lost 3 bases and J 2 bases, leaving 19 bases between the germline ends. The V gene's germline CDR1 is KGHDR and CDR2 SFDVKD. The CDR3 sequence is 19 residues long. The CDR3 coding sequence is TGTGCCACCAGTGATGCCTCGGGCACGACAGTTCCTGGGGCCAACGTCCTGACTTTC. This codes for CATSDASGTTVPGANVLTF.

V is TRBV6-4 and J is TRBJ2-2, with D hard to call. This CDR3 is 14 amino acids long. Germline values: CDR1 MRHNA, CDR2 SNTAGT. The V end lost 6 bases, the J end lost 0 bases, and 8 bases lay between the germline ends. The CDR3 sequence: CASRDRANTGELFF. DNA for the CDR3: TGTGCCAGCAGGGACCGGGCGAACACCGGGGAGCTGTTTTTT.

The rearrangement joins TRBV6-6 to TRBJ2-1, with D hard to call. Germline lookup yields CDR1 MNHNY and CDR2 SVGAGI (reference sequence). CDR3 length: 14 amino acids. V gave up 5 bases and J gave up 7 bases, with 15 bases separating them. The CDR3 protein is CASSPRVLGNEQFF. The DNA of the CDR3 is TGTGCCAGCAGTCCCCGGGTCCTTGGGAATGAGCAGTTCTTC.

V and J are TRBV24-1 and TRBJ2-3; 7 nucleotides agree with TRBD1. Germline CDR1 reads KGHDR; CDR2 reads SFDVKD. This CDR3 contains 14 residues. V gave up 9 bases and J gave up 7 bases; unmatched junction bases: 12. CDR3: CATGRQGQPNTQYF. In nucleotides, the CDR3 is TGTGCCACCGGACGACAGGGCCAGCCAAATACGCAGTATTTT.

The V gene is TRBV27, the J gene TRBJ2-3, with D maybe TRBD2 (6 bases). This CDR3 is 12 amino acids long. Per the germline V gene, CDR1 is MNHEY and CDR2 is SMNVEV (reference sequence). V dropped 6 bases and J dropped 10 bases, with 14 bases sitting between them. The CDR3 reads CASSQTRNAQYF. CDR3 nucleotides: TGTGCCAGCAGCCAGACTAGAAACGCGCAGTATTTT.

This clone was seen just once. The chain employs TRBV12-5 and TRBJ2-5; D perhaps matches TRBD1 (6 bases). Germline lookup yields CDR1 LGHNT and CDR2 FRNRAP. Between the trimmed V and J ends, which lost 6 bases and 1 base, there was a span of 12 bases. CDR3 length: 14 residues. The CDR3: CASGPGTTQETQYF. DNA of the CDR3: TGTGCTAGTGGCCCCGGGACAACCCAAGAGACCCAGTACTTC.

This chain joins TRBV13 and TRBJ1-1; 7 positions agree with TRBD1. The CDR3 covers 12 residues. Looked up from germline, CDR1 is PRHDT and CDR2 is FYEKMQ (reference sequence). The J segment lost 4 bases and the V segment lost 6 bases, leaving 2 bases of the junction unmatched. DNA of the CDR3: TGTGCCAGCAGTCAGGGGGGCACTGAAGCTTTCTTT. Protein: CASSQGGTEAFF.

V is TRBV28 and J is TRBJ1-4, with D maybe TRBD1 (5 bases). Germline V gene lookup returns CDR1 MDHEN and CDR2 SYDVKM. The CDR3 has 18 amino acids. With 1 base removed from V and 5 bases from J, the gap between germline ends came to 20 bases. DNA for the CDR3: TGTGCCAGCAGTTTATTCCGGTGGGGCAGGGAAAAGAATGAAAAACTGTTTTTT. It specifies CASSLFRWGREKNEKLFF.

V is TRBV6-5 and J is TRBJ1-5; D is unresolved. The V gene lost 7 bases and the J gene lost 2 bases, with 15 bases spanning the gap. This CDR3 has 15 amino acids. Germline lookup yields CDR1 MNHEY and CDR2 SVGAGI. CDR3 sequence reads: CASKTSGEGNQPQHF. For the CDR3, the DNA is TGTGCCAGCAAAACGTCCGGGGAGGGCAATCAGCCCCAGCATTTT.

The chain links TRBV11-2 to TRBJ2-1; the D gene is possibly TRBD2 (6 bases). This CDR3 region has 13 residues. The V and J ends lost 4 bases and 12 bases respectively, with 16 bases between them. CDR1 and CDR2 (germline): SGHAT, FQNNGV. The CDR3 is CASSSGLPGGQFF. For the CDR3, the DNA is TGTGCCAGCAGCTCGGGACTTCCTGGAGGGCAGTTCTTC.

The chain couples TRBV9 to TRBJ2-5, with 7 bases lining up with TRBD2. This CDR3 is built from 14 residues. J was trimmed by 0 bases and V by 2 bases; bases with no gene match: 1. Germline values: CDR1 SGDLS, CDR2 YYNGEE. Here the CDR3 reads CASSVSGHQETQYF. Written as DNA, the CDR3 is TGTGCCAGCAGCGTTAGCGGGCACCAAGAGACCCAGTACTTC.

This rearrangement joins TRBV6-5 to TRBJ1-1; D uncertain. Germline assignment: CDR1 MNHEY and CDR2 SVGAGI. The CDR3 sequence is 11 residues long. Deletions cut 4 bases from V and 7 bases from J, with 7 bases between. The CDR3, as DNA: TGTGCCAGCAGTTTTGGAGTTGAAGCTTTCTTT. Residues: CASSFGVEAFF.

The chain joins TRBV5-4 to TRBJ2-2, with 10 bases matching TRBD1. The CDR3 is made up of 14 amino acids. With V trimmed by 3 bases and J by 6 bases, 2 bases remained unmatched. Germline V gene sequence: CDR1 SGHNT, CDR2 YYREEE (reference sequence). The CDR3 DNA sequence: TGTGCCAGCAGCTCGGGACAGGGGTCCGGGGAGCTGTTTTTT. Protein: CASSSGQGSGELFF. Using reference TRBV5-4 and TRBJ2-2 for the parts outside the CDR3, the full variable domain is ETGVTQSPTHLIKTRGQQVTLRCSSQSGHNTVSWYQQALGQGPQFIFQYYREEENGRGNFPPRFSGLQFPNYSSELNVNALELDDSALYLCASSSGQGSGELFFGEGSRLTVL.

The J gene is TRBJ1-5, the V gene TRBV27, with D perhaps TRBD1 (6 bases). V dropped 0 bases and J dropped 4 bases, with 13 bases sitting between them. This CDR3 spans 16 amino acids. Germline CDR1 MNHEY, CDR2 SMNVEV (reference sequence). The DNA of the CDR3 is TGTGCCAGCAGTTTATCGGCAGGGGAGATTAATCAGCCCCAGCATTTT. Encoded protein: CASSLSAGEINQPQHF.

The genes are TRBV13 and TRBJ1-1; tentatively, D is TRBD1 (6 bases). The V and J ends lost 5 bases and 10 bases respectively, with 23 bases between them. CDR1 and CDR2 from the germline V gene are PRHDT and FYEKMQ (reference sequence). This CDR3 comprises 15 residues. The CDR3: CASSITYRDNERAFF. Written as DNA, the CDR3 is TGTGCCAGCAGCATAACCTACCGGGACAACGAACGAGCTTTCTTT.

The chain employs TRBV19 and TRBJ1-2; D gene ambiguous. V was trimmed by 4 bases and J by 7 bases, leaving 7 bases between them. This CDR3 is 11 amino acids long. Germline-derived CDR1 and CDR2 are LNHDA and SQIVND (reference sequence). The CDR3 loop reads CASSRGGGYTF. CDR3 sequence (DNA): TGTGCCAGTAGTAGAGGAGGTGGCTACACCTTC.